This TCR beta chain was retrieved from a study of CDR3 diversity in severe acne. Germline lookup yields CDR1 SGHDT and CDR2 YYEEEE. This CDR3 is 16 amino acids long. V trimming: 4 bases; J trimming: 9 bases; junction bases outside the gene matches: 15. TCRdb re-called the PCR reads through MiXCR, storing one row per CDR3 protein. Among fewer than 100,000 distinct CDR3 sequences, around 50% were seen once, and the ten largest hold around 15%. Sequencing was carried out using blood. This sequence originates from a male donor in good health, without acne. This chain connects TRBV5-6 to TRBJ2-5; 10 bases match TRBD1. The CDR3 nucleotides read TGTGCCAGCAGCATAGACAGGGGGCGAAGCAATCAGCCCCAGTACTTC. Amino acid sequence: CASSIDRGRSNQPQYF.